This T cell receptor beta chain was profiled in a study of T cells expressing NK-cell markers. Study at large: Seven HCMV-seropositive donors and one seronegative donor made up the eight sequenced donors.

TCRdb reanalyzed the 5' RACE reads, giving one entry per CDR3 protein sequence and no DNA. The specimen's table records 300,000 to 500,000 distinct CDR3 sequences. Study-level results: In several donors, dominant NKG2C+ clonotypes were about 1.0-7.0% of CD8+ T cells. The study found these clonotypes also leading the CD3+CD56-NKG2C+ fraction in a few donors.

Details on this clonotype: The antigen is unknown.

The germline CDR1 and CDR2 sequences are SGHTA and FQGNSA. The CDR3 runs 17 residues. Sequenced sample: blood T cells: a sorted CD56 or NKG2C T cell subset, CD4+ or CD8+ T cells, or bulk PBMC T cells (not recorded which). The gene calls are TRBV7-2 and TRBJ1-4; lacking DNA, the TRBD1 call made by TCRdb goes unchecked. The TCR comes from a woman aged 45 to 65 in good health. The CDR3 region is CASSLRGWTNPNEKLFF. Based on the CDR3 plus reference TRBV7-2 and TRBJ1-4, the full variable domain is GAGVSQSPSNKVTEKGKDVELRCDPISGHTALYWYRQSLGQGLEFLIYFQGNSAPDKSGLPSDRFSAERTGGSVSTLTIQRTQQEDSAVYLCASSLRGWTNPNEKLFFGSGTQLSVL.